This TCR beta chain is drawn from a study of PD-L1 blockade in urothelial cancer. Study details: Patients began atezolizumab, 1,200 mg intravenously every 3 weeks, in about 2014.

The patients had locally advanced or metastatic urothelial carcinoma. Losses at the gene ends were 6 bases for V and 2 bases for J; bases not matched to a gene: 6. Germline V gene data show CDR1 as MNHEY and CDR2 as SVGAGI. This CDR3 spans 15 amino acids. Produced via immunoSEQ multiplex PCR; TCRdb's table is partial and in-frame only. The data hold under 35,000 clones, with more than 75% observed a single time. A few counts support this clone. The sequencing used PBMCs, collected around atezolizumab (anti-PD-L1) treatment. The sequence derives from a man aged 45-60 years with urothelial cancer. The V gene is TRBV6-5, the J gene TRBJ2-3; 9 nucleotides line up with TRBD2. This chain's CDR3 is CASSQAGGTTDTQYF. CDR3 nucleotides: TGTGCCAGCAGCCAAGCGGGAGGTACCACAGATACGCAGTATTTT.